These T cell receptor beta chains were read from a single sample in a study of neoadjuvant anti-PD-1 for oral cavity cancer. Assay: immunoSEQ multiplex PCR; the TCRdb copy retains only in-frame clones and omits some. The sample holds some 15,000 clones, about 59% seen once. The sequences come from PBMCs, collected before nivolumab (anti-PD-1) treatment. The receptors here all came from a person aged 40 to 85 with oral cavity squamous cell carcinoma. Both conserved end residues are part of each CDR3. A D gene is named only where the DNA matches it firmly. Clone size appears in some rows only: once, few, many, or a class for an expanded clone.

d_call	v_call	j_call	clone_size	cdr3_nt	cdr3_aa
TRBD1	TRBV11-2	TRBJ1-2	few	TGTGCCAGCAGCCATGGACAGGCCGGCTACACCTTC	CASSHGQAGYTF
TRBD2	TRBV6-1	TRBJ2-3	-	TGTGCCAGCAGTGCGGCCGGGACTAGTTTTGGTACGCAGTATTTT	CASSAAGTSFGTQYF
-	TRBV5-1	TRBJ2-2	-	TGCGCCAGCAGCTTAAACACCGGGGAGCTGTTTTTT	CASSLNTGELFF
-	TRBV5-4	TRBJ1-4	-	TGTGCCAGCAGCTTTCAGGGTCTATCGGAAGAAAAACTGTTTTTT	CASSFQGLSEEKLFF
-	TRBV5-1	TRBJ1-2	-	TGCGCCAGCAGCTTCCTGGACCGGTTCTATGGCTACACCTTC	CASSFLDRFYGYTF
-	TRBV28	TRBJ2-3	-	TGTGCCAGCAGTTTATCCGAGGGGGGATTCACAGATACGCAGTATTTT	CASSLSEGGFTDTQYF
TRBD1	TRBV27	TRBJ1-5	-	TGTGCCAGCAGGGGGACAGGGGACGGGCGCAATCAGCCCCAGCATTTT	CASRGTGDGRNQPQHF
-	TRBV5-6	TRBJ1-2	-	TGTGCCAGCAGCTTCCCGCGGATTCGAGACTATGGCTACACCTTC	CASSFPRIRDYGYTF
-	TRBV4-1	TRBJ2-5	once	TGCGCCAGCAGCCAAGTAGGGAGAGGGGAGACCCAGTACTTC	CASSQVGRGETQYF
TRBD1	TRBV27	TRBJ1-5	-	TGTGCCAGCAGTTCCCTGAGCCTAGGGGGCTCTAGCAATCAGCCCCAGCATTTT	CASSSLSLGGSSNQPQHF
-	TRBV7-2	TRBJ2-7	-	TGTGCCAGCAGCTTATACACCATCTCCTACGAGCAGTACTTC	CASSLYTISYEQYF
-	TRBV2	TRBJ2-1	once	TGTGCCACCGGGGCTCACAATGAGCAGTTCTTC	CATGAHNEQFF
-	TRBV28	TRBJ2-3	-	TGTGCCAGCAGCCCTGATGGTCCCGGCACAGATACGCAGTATTTT	CASSPDGPGTDTQYF
-	TRBV5-1	TRBJ1-6	few	TGCGCCAGCAGCTTGGTTTCCTCCAATTCACCCCTCCACTTT	CASSLVSSNSPLHF
-	TRBV13	TRBJ2-2	once	TGTGCCAGCAGCTTATTAGGCACCGGGGAGCTGTTTTTT	CASSLLGTGELFF
-	TRBV30	TRBJ1-6	once	TGTGCCTGGAGTGTGGGGATAGATTCACCCCTCCACTTT	CAWSVGIDSPLHF
-	TRBV6-4	TRBJ2-2	-	TGTGCCAGCAGTGCACAGGAAAACACCGGGGAGCTGTTTTTT	CASSAQENTGELFF
TRBD1	TRBV9	TRBJ2-2	-	TGTGCCAGCAGCTTGGGACAGGGGGTGAACACCGGGGAGCTGTTTTTT	CASSLGQGVNTGELFF
-	TRBV28	TRBJ2-2	-	TGTGCCAGCAGCGGGGCAGCAATTGCCGGGGAGCTGTTTTTT	CASSGAAIAGELFF
-	TRBV2	TRBJ2-2	-	TGTGCCAGCAAAGGGGGAGTTGGAACCGGGGAGCTGTTTTTT	CASKGGVGTGELFF
TRBD1	TRBV10-2	TRBJ1-1	-	TGCGCCAGCAGCTCCACAGGGGTCGGGACTGAAGCTTTCTTT	CASSSTGVGTEAFF
-	TRBV6-1	TRBJ1-1	-	TGTGCCAGCAGTCCGGGGTCGTCGGGGGCCACTGAAGCTTTCTTT	CASSPGSSGATEAFF
TRBD1	TRBV11-2	TRBJ2-5	-	TGTGCCAGCAGCCCTACAGGGGGGGAGACCCAGTACTTC	CASSPTGGETQYF
TRBD1	TRBV2	TRBJ2-3	-	TGTGCCAGCAGTGAAATTCCAGGGGGTACGCAGTATTTT	CASSEIPGGTQYF
-	TRBV11-3	TRBJ1-1	few	TGTGCCAGCAGCTTGATGATGAACACTGAAGCTTTCTTT	CASSLMMNTEAFF
-	TRBV28	TRBJ2-1	-	TGTGCCAGCAGTTTATCGCCCCGTGAGCAGTTCTTC	CASSLSPREQFF
-	TRBV14	TRBJ2-1	-	TGTGCCAGCAGCCCGGGGGTCTCCTACAATGAGCAGTTCTTC	CASSPGVSYNEQFF